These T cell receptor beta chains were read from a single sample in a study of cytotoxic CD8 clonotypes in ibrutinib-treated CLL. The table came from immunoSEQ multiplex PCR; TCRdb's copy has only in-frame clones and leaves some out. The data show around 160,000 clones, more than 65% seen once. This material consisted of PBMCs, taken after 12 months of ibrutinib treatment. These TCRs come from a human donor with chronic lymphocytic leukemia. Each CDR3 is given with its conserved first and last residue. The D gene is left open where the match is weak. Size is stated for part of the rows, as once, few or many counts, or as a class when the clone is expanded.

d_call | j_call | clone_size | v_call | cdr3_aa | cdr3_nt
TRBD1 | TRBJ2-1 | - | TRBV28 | CASSDPGTGNNEQFF | TGTGCCAGCAGCGACCCCGGGACAGGGAACAATGAGCAGTTCTTC
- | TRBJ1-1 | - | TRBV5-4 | CASSLDAGNTEAFF | TGTGCCAGCAGCTTGGATGCAGGGAACACTGAAGCTTTCTTT
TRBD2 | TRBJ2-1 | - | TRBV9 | CASSVGISGGRSYNEQFF | TGTGCCAGCAGCGTAGGAATTAGCGGGGGCCGCTCCTACAATGAGCAGTTCTTC
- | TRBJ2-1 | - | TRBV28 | CASSPSGTRTNNEQFF | TGTGCCAGCAGCCCGTCCGGGACAAGAACCAACAATGAGCAGTTCTTC
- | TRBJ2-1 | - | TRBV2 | CASSPVVRWGFF | TGTGCCAGCAGCCCTGTAGTCCGATGGGGGTTCTTC
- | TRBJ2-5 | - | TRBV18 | CASTQGYGETQYF | TGTGCCAGCACCCAGGGGTACGGAGAGACCCAGTACTTC
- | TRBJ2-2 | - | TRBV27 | CASRRGTTNTGELFF | TGTGCCAGCAGGAGGGGGACCACGAACACCGGGGAGCTGTTTTTT
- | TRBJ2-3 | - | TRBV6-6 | CASSYVQRGTDTQYF | TGTGCCAGCAGTTACGTCCAGCGGGGCACAGATACGCAGTATTTT
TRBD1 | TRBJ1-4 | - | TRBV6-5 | CASSMSTGGEKLFF | TGTGCCAGCAGCATGAGTACAGGGGGTGAAAAACTGTTTTTT
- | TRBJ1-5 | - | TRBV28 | CASSLIQGRGNQPQHF | TGTGCCAGCAGTTTAATTCAGGGAAGGGGCAATCAGCCCCAGCATTTT
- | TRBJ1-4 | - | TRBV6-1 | CASSEVERGNEKLFF | TGTGCCAGCAGTGAAGTCGAGAGGGGGAATGAAAAACTGTTTTTT
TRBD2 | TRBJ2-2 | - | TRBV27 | CASSSVSAGGPGELFF | TGTGCCAGCAGTTCTGTGTCAGCGGGAGGGCCCGGGGAGCTGTTTTTT
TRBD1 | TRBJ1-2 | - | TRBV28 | CASSSGGQSLSYTF | TGTGCCAGCAGCTCAGGGGGACAAAGTCTGAGCTACACCTTC
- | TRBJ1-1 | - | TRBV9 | CASSVVSSSNTEAFF | TGTGCCAGCAGCGTAGTTTCCAGTTCGAACACTGAAGCTTTCTTT
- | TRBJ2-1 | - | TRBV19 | CASTPTGGGRGFNNEQFF | TGTGCCAGTACCCCAACCGGAGGGGGACGAGGTTTTAACAATGAGCAGTTCTTC
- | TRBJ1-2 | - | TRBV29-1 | CSVDPPAGYTF | TGCAGCGTTGATCCCCCGGCGGGCTACACCTTC
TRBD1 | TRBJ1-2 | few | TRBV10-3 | CAIRGTGGNGYTF | TGTGCCATCAGAGGGACAGGGGGTAATGGCTACACCTTC
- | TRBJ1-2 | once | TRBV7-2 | CASSSEGPSYGYTF | TGTGCCAGCAGCTCCGAAGGACCGAGCTATGGCTACACCTTC
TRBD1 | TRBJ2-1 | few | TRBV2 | CASRDRAYYNEQFF | TGTGCCAGCAGGGACAGGGCTTACTACAATGAGCAGTTCTTC
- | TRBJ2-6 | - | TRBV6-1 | CASSAGSSGANVLTF | TGTGCCAGCAGTGCAGGGAGCTCTGGGGCCAACGTCCTGACTTTC
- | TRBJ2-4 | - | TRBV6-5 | CASSSRSGSAKNIQYF | TGTGCCAGCAGTTCCCGTTCGGGGAGCGCCAAAAACATTCAGTACTTC
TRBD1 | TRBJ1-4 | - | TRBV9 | CASSNYPQGAGLSNAKLFF | TGTGCCAGCAGCAACTATCCGCAGGGGGCAGGTCTTTCCAATGCAAAACTGTTTTTT
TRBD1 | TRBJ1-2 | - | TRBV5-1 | CASTRDRGRLSGYTF | TGCGCCAGCACCCGGGACAGGGGGCGATTGAGTGGCTACACCTTC
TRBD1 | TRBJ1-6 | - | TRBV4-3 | CASSPEGAAYNSPLHF | TGCGCCAGCAGCCCTGAGGGGGCAGCCTATAATTCACCCCTCCACTTT
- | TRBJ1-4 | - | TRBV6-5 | CASSQLTRDNEKLFF | TGTGCCAGCAGCCAACTGACGAGGGATAATGAAAAACTGTTTTTT
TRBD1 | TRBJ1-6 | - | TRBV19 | CASRDRESPLHF | TGTGCCAGTAGGGACAGGGAGTCACCCCTCCACTTT
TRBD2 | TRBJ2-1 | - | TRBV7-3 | CASSPGTTAGYEQFF | TGTGCCAGCAGCCCCGGGACTACCGCTGGCTATGAGCAGTTCTTC
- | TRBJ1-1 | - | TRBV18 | CASSPPGSLAGNTEAFF | TGTGCCAGCTCACCACCGGGGAGCCTAGCGGGGAACACTGAAGCTTTCTTT